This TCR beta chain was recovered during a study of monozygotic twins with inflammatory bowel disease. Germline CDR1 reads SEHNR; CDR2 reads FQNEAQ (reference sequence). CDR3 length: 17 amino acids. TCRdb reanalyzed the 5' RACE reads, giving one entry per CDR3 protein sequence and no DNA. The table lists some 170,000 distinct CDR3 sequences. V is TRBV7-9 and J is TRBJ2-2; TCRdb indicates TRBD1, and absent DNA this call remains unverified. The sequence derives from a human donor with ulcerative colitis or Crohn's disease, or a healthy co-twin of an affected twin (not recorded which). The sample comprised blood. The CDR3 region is CASSLAPGFRDAGELFF.